The T cell receptor (beta chain) under discussion was sequenced for a study of shared clonotypes between healthy human individuals. The ends lost 8 bases at V and 0 bases at J; junction bases unmatched: 7. The length of the CDR3 is 17 residues. Germline V CDR1 and CDR2: MDHEN, SYDVKM. The sample holds one count of this clone. Some clones are missing from TCRdb's copy, which holds only in-frame ones; the method was immunoSEQ multiplex PCR. Altogether about 480,000 clones are present, about 75% being singletons, with the ten largest covering about 12%. Unsorted samples, those not sorted, used approximately 88 million PBMCs for genomic DNA.

The chain uses TRBV28 and TRBJ2-6, with TRBD1 identical over 10 bases. The sequenced material came from PBMCs. The sequence derives from a woman aged 40 to 50 in good health. Some clones in this sample may be carry-over from other donors' samples. CDR3 DNA sequence: TGTGCCAGCGAGCGGGACAGGGGCTTCTCTGGGGCCAACGTCCTGACTTTC. Translating it yields CASERDRGFSGANVLTF.